This T cell receptor (beta chain) is drawn from a study of blood T cell repertoires in COVID-19. Study-level information: Samples representing acute and convalescent COVID-19 were sourced from the United States, Italy and Spain. PBMCs, B-cell-depleted T cells, or T cells were the source of the cDNA or gDNA that made up the material.

The Seattle patients, enrolled during active infection, were followed longitudinally. How the authors handled the data: Estimates of nucleated cell counts were drawn from the amplification of reference gene primers. The table came from immunoSEQ multiplex PCR; TCRdb's copy has only in-frame clones and leaves some out. The D gene and trimming were derived from the DNA, and the V and J assignments and clone size from that table. The sample has roughly 160,000 clones; 85% to 90% are singletons. This clone came up once. V lost 6 bases, J lost 2 bases, and 20 bases stayed unmatched. CDR3 size: 20 residues. The germline gives CDR1 LNHDA, CDR2 SQIVND (reference sequence).

V gene TRBV19 combines with J gene TRBJ2-1, with TRBD2 identical over 9 bases. This sequence originates from a man in his sixties with COVID-19, enrolled during active disease. Sequencing input: peripheral blood. CDR3 nucleotide sequence: TGTGCCAGTAGCCCAATCAGGACGGGTAGCGGGAGCGGTGCCTACAATGAGCAGTTCTTC. The encoded protein is CASSPIRTGSGSGAYNEQFF.